Listed below are T cell receptor beta chains from one sample, sequenced in a study of CD8+CD57+ T cells in acquired aplastic anemia. TCRdb called the reads again in MiXCR, with one record for every CDR3 protein. The sample carries about 190,000 distinct CDR3 sequences, 55% to 70% recorded once. Material for sequencing was sorted CD4+, CD8+, or CD8+CD57+ T cells (not recorded which) from PBMCs. All receptors derive from a human donor with severe aplastic anemia or a healthy control (not recorded which). Both conserved end residues are part of each CDR3. D genes are given only for firm matches. The size field is filled for only some rows; it gives once, few, many or a size class.

J gene | D gene | clone size | V gene | CDR3 DNA | CDR3 protein
TRBJ1-1 | - | - | TRBV5-4 | TGTGCCAGCAGCTTGGTCGATCCGAACACTGAAGCTTTCTTT | CASSLVDPNTEAFF
TRBJ1-2 | - | many | TRBV9 | TGTGCCAGCAGCCCCGGGGGGGGGCTCACGGGCTACACCTTC | CASSPGGGLTGYTF
TRBJ2-2 | - | many | TRBV6-1 | TGTGCCAGCAGTGCGAGGGCCCCCGGGGAGCTGTTTTTT | CASSARAPGELFF
TRBJ1-1 | - | few | TRBV10-3 | TGTGCCATCAGGGAGGCACAGAACACTGAAGCTTTCTTT | CAIREAQNTEAFF
TRBJ1-6 | TRBD1 | - | TRBV5-1 | TGCGCCAGCAGGGTTAGCGATCCGGGACAGGGGACTTCACCCCTCCACTTT | CASRVSDPGQGTSPLHF
TRBJ2-7 | - | many | TRBV11-2 | TGTGCCAGCAGCTTAGATGGTAAGGCCTACGAGCAGTACTTC | CASSLDGKAYEQYF
TRBJ1-5 | - | - | TRBV7-9 | TGTGCCAGCAGCCCCGGGGGAGGGGCGAATCAGCCCCAGCATTTT | CASSPGGGANQPQHF
TRBJ2-5 | TRBD1 | few | TRBV20-1 | TGCAGTGCGGTACAGGGGGCGGGTCAAGAGACCCAGTACTTC | CSAVQGAGQETQYF
TRBJ2-5 | - | many | TRBV20-1 | TGCAGTGCCAAACCCAGGTCAGGGGCCTTAGGAAAGACCCAGTACTTC | CSAKPRSGALGKTQYF
TRBJ2-3 | TRBD2 | - | TRBV24-1 | TGTGCCAGCAGCTTAAGGCTAGCCGGGGGGAGCACAGATACGCAGTATTTT | CASSLRLAGGSTDTQYF
TRBJ2-3 | TRBD2 | many | TRBV3-1 | TGTGCCAGCAGCCAATTAAGCGGGGGGGTAGCAGATACGCAGTATTTT | CASSQLSGGVADTQYF
TRBJ2-7 | - | - | TRBV7-2 | TGTGCCAGCACGGAAGGAGGTTACGACGGACCCTACGAGCAGTACTTC | CASTEGGYDGPYEQYF
TRBJ2-5 | TRBD1 | many | TRBV7-6 | TGTGCCAGCCAATCACAACAGGGGGTAGCGGAGACCCAGTACTTC | CASQSQQGVAETQYF
TRBJ2-7 | TRBD1 | - | TRBV29-1 | TGCAGCGTTGAAGATGACGGGACAGCCCGCTACGAGCAGTACTTC | CSVEDDGTARYEQYF
TRBJ2-7 | TRBD1 | many | TRBV6-5 | TGTGCCAGCAGTTACGCGGGACAGGGTTACGAGCAGTACTTC | CASSYAGQGYEQYF
TRBJ2-3 | TRBD2 | - | TRBV10-2 | TGCGCCAGCAGAAGGACTAGCGGGAGTGCAGATACGCAGTATTTT | CASRRTSGSADTQYF
TRBJ1-2 | - | - | TRBV2 | TGTGCCAGCAGAATCCAACAGGCGTCCTATGGCTACACCTTC | CASRIQQASYGYTF
TRBJ1-1 | TRBD1 | - | TRBV20-1 | TGCAGTGCTATACCGGGACAGGCCCTTTCGCTGGGAGCTTTCTTT | CSAIPGQALSLGAFF
TRBJ1-2 | TRBD1 | few | TRBV3-1 | TGTGCCAGCAGCCAAGATCGCGGACAGGGGGTGGTTTATGGCTACACCTTC | CASSQDRGQGVVYGYTF
TRBJ1-5 | - | - | TRBV5-5 | TGTGCCAGCAGCTTGGTTTCCCCAGGGGTCCAGCATTTT | CASSLVSPGVQHF
TRBJ2-3 | - | - | TRBV24-1 | TGTGCTACCAGTGATCCCAGGGGATTAAGGACAGATACGCAGTATTTT | CATSDPRGLRTDTQYF
TRBJ2-7 | - | - | TRBV6-1 | TGTGCCAGCAGTTACTCGGGGCTCGGCGAGCAGTACTTC | CASSYSGLGEQYF
TRBJ1-2 | - | - | TRBV10-3 | TGTGCCATCTCTTGGGGGACCTATGGCTACACCTTC | CAISWGTYGYTF
TRBJ2-1 | TRBD2 | - | TRBV10-3 | TGTGCCACCCAAGGGACTAGCGGGAGAGTACCCTACAATGAGCAGTTCTTC | CATQGTSGRVPYNEQFF
TRBJ2-1 | - | - | TRBV20-1 | TGCAGTGCTAGGGGGTCCTACAATGAGCAGTTCTTC | CSARGSYNEQFF
TRBJ2-5 | TRBD1 | - | TRBV19 | TGTGCCAGTAGTCCCGGACAGGGAAAAGAGACCCAGTACTTC | CASSPGQGKETQYF
TRBJ1-3 | - | - | TRBV15 | TGTGCCACCAGCCCCGGGACAACTGGAAACACCATATATTTT | CATSPGTTGNTIYF
TRBJ1-1 | TRBD1 | few | TRBV6-5 | TGTGCCAGCAGCCAGGGGGGGATGGACACTGAAGCTTTCTTT | CASSQGGMDTEAFF
TRBJ2-7 | - | - | TRBV4-3 | TGCGCCAGTTCAGGGGACTACGAGCAGTACTTC | CASSGDYEQYF
TRBJ2-3 | - | - | TRBV12-3/TRBV12-4 | TGTGCCAGCAGTTTACAGATTAGCACAGATACGCAGTATTTT | CASSLQISTDTQYF
TRBJ2-7 | - | - | TRBV9 | TGTGCCAGCAGCCGTTCACCCCTCGAGCAGTACTTC | CASSRSPLEQYF
TRBJ2-3 | - | - | TRBV25-1 | TGTGCCAGCAGTGATCCCCTGGGAGTGCGAGATACGCAGTATTTT | CASSDPLGVRDTQYF
TRBJ2-7 | - | few | TRBV7-8 | TGTGCCAGCAGCTTGGTGGGTGGCGGAAACTACGAGCAGTACTTC | CASSLVGGGNYEQYF
TRBJ1-5 | - | - | TRBV2 | TGTGCCAGCAGCCCCGACAGTCGCAATCAGCCCCAGCATTTT | CASSPDSRNQPQHF
TRBJ1-6 | - | - | TRBV6-5 | TGTGCCAGCAGTTATTACAGGGATGATTCACCCCTCCACTTT | CASSYYRDDSPLHF
TRBJ2-7 | - | - | TRBV7-9 | TGTGCCAGCAGCTTACATAACGAGCCGTACGAGCAGTACTTC | CASSLHNEPYEQYF
TRBJ2-3 | - | - | TRBV2 | TGTGCCAGCAGGGGGACGCAGTATTTT | CASRGTQYF
TRBJ1-2 | - | many | TRBV11-2 | TGTGCCAGCAGCACGGACAGCAGTTATGGCTACACCTTC | CASSTDSSYGYTF
TRBJ1-5 | - | few | TRBV10-3 | TGTGCCATCAGTGAGGGGGCAGGGCCCCAGCATTTT | CAISEGAGPQHF
TRBJ2-2 | - | - | TRBV7-3 | TGTGCCAGCACCGAGTTAGGGGGGTCCGCCGGGGAGCTGTTTTTT | CASTELGGSAGELFF